This TCR beta chain was profiled in a study of human T cells and chemical hapten exposure. For the study at large: In the roughly 25-week study, patients were dosed weekly with diphenylcyclopropenone on the scalp throughout. Alopecia areata, totalis or universalis affected patients, mainly female.

This clonotype was seen ten or more times. Its antigen is as yet unknown. Noted time point: patch test 2, 6 weeks after DPC sensitization. The treatment: therapeutic diphenylcyclopropenone sensitization with weekly scalp DPC. Each CDR3 protein is one row after TCRdb ran MiXCR on the RACE reads. The table has about 94,000 distinct CDR3 sequences, approximately 8.6% seen once. Overall study results and limits: Significantly greater numbers of large CDR3 similarity clusters came from expanded TCRs than from controls. There was a positive correlation between PT1 expanded TCR counts and patch test score.

This specimen consisted of whole blood, obtained in connection with sensitization to the hapten diphenylcyclopropenone (DPC). The TCR comes from a middle-aged woman with alopecia areata. Some clones in this sample may be carry-over from other donors' samples.

CDR3 sequence: CASSPFRGTGANVLTF. CDR3 sequence (DNA): TGTGCCAGCAGTCCGTTCCGGGGGACTGGGGCCAACGTCCTGACTTTC. The chain is built from TRBV28 and TRBJ2-6, with D possibly being TRBD2 (6 bases). This CDR3 comprises 16 residues. Germline V lookup: CDR1 MDHEN, CDR2 SYDVKM. V lost 5 bases and J lost 2, with 13 bases in between.